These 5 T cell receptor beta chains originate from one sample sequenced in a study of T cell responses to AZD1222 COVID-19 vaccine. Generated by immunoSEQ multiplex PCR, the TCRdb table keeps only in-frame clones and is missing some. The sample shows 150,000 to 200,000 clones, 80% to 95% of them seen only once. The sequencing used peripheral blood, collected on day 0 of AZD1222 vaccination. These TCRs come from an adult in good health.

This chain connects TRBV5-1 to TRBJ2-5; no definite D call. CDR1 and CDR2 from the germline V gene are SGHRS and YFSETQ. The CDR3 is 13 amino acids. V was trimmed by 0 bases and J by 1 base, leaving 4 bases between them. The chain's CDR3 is CASSLEVQETQYF. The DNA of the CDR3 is TGCGCCAGCAGCTTGGAAGTCCAAGAGACCCAGTACTTC.

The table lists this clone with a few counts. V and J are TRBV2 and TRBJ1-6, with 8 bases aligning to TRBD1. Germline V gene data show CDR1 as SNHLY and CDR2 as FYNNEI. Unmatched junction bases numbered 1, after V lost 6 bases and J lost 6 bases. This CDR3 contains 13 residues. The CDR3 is CASRTGVNSPLHF. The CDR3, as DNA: TGTGCCAGCAGGACAGGGGTTAATTCACCCCTCCACTTT.

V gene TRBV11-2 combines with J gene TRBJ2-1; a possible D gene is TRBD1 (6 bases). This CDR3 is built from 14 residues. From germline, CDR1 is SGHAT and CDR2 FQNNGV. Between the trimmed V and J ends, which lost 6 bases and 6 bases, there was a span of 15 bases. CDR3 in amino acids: CASSLGHAINEQFF. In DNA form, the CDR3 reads TGTGCCAGCAGTTTGGGACACGCGATCAATGAGCAGTTCTTC.

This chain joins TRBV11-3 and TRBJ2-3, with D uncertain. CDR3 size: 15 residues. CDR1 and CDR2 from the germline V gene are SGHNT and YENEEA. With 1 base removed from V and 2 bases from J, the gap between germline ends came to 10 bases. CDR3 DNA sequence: TGTGCCAGCAGCTTAGGGCAGGATTTCACAGATACGCAGTATTTT. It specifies CASSLGQDFTDTQYF.

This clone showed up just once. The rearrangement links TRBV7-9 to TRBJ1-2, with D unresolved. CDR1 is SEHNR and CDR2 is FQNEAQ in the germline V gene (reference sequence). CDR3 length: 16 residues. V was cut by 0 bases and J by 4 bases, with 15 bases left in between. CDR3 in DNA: TGTGCCAGCAGCTTAGCCCGGTCCGAGGTCGGCTATGGCTACACCTTC. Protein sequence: CASSLARSEVGYGYTF.